The present TCR beta chain was sequenced within a study of blood T cell repertoires in COVID-19. About the research overall: Material from acute and convalescent COVID-19 was sourced from the United States, Italy and Spain. T cells, B-cell-depleted T cells, or PBMCs provided the cDNA or gDNA that served as material.

Methods used by the authors: How many nucleated cells were present was estimated from reference gene primer amplification. Sequencing used immunoSEQ multiplex PCR; TCRdb keeps in-frame clones, though not all of them. V and J calls and clone size are copied from that table; D and trimming were computed from the DNA. The sample records 200,000 to 300,000 clones, 86% being singletons. This CDR3 has 16 residues. The TCR was taken from a man aged 25-40 years with active or convalescent COVID-19. The specimen was peripheral blood. The chain links TRBV21-1 to TRBJ2-1; TRBD2 was called by the table and not checked on the DNA. TRBV21-1 is annotated as a pseudogene. CDR3 in DNA: TGTGCCAGCAGCCCCGAGGGGCGGGGGAACCACAATGAGCAGTTCTTC. Translation gives CASSPEGRGNHNEQFF.